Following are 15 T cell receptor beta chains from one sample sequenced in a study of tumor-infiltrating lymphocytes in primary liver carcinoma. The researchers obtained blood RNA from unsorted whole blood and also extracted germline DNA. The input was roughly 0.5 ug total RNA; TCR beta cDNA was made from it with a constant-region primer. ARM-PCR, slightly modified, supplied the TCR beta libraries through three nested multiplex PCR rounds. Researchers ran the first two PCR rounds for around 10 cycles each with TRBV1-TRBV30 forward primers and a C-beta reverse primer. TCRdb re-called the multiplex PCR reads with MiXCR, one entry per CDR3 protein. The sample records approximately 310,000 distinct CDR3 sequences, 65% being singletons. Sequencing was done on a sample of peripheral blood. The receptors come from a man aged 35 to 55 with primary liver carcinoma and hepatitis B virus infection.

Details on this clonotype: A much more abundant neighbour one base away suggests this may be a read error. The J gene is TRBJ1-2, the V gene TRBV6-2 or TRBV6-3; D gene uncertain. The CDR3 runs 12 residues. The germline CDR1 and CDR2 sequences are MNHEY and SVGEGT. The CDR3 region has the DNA TGTGCCAGCACCCAAGGGCAGTATGGCTACGCCTTC. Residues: CASTQGQYGYAF.

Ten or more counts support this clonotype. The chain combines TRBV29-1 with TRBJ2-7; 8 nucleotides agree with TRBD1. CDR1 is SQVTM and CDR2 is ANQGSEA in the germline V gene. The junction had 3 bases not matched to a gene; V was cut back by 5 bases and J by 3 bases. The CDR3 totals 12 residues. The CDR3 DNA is TGCAGCGTTTTCGGACAGGGCTACGAGCAGTACTTC. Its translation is CSVFGQGYEQYF.

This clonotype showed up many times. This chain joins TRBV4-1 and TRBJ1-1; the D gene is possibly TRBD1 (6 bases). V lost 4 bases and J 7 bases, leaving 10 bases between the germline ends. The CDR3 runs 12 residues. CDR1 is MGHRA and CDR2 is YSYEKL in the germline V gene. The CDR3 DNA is TGCGCCAGCAGCCTCCAACAGGGTGAAGCTTTCTTT. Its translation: CASSLQQGEAFF.

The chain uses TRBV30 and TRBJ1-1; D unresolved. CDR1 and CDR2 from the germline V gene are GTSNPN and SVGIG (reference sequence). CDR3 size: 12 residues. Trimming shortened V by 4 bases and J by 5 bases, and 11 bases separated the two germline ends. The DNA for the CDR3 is TGTGCCTGGAAGGGCGGTGATACTGAAGCTTTCTTT. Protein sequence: CAWKGGDTEAFF.

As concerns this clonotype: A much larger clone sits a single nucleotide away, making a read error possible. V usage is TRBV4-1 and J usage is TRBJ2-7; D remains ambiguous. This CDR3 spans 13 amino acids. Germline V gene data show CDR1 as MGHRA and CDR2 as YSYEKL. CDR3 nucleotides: TGCGCCAGCAGCCACCTGACTGGCTACGAGCATTACTTC. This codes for CASSHLTGYEHYF.

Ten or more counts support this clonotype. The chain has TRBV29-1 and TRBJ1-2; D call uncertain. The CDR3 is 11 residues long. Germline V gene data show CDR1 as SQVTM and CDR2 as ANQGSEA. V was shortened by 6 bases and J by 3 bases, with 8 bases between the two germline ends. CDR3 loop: CSVGVYYGYTF. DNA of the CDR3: TGCAGCGTCGGAGTTTACTATGGCTACACCTTC. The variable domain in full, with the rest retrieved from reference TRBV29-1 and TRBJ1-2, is SAVISQKPSRDICQRGTSLTIQCQVDSQVTMMFWYRQQPGQSLTLIATANQGSEATYESGFVIDKFPISRPNLTFSTLTVSNMSPEDSSIYLCSVGVYYGYTFGSGTRLTVV.

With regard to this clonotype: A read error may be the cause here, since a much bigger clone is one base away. The CDR3 nucleotides are TGTGCCATCAGTGGAGGGGGCAGGTTTCGGGACGAGCAGTGCTTC. This codes for CAISGGGRFRDEQCF. The chain carries TRBV10-3 and TRBJ2-7, with TRBD1 matching over 7 bases. The germline V gene encodes CDR1 ENHRY and CDR2 SYGVKD. This CDR3 region has 15 residues.

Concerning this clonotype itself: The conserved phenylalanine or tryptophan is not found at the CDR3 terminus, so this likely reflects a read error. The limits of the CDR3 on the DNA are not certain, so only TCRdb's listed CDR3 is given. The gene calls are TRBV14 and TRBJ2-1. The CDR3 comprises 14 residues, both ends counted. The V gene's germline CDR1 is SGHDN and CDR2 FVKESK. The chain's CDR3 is CASSQILDTSERFL.

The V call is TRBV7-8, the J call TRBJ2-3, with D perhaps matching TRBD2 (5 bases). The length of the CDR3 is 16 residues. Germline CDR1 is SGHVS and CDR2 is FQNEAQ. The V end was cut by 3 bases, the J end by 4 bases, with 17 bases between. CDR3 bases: TGTGCCAGCAGCTTGGCCCTGATGGGAGATCCAGATACGCAGTATTTT. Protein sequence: CASSLALMGDPDTQYF. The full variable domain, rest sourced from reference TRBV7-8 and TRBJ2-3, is GAGVSQSPRYKVAKRGQDVALRCDPISGHVSLFWYQQALGQGPEFLTYFQNEAQLDKSGLPSDRFFAERPEGSVSTLKIQRTQQEDSAVYLCASSLALMGDPDTQYFGPGTRLTVL.

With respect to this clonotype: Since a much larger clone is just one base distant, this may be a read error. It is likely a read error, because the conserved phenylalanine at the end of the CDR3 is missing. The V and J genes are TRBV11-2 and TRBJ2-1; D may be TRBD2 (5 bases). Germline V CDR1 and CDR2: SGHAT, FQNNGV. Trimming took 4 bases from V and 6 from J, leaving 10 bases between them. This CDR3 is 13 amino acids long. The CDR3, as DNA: TGTGCCAGCAGCTGGGAGAGAGGCAATGAGCAGTTCTTA. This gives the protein CASSWERGNEQFL.

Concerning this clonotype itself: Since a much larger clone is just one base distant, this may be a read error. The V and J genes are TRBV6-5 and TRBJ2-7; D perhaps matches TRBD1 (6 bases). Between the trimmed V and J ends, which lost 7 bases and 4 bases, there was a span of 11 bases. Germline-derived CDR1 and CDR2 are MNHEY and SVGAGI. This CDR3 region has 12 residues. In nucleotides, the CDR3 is TGTGCCAGCAACGCTGGACAGTACGAGCAGTACTTC. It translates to CASNAGQYEQYF.

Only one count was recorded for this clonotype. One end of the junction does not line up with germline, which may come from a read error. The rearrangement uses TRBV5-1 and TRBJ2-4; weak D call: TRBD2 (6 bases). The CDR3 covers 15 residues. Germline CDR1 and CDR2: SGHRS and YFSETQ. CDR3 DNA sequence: TGCGCCAGCACCAATATGGGGGGAGATGGAAACATTCGGTACTTC. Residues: CASTNMGGDGNIRYF. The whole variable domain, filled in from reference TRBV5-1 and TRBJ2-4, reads KAGVTQTPRYLIKTRGQQVTLSCSPISGHRSVSWYQQTPGQGLQFLFEYFSETQRNKGNFPGRFSGRQFSNSRSEMNVSTLELGDSALYLCASTNMGGDGNIRYFGAGTRLSVL.

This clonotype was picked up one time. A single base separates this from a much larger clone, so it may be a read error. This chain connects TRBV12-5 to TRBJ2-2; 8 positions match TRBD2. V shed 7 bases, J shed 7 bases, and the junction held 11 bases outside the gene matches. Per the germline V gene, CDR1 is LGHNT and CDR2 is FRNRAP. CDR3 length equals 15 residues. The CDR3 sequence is CASAGSGSGIGELFF. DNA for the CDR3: TGTGCTAGTGCCGGAAGCGGGAGCGGGATCGGGGAGCTGTTTTTT.

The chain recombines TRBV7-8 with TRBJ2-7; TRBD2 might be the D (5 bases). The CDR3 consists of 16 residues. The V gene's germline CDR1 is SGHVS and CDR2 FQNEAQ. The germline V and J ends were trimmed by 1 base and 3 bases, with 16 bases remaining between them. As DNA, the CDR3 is TGTGCCAGCAGCTTAGGATCGCTAGCAGGTCGCTACGAGCAGTACTTC. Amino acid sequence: CASSLGSLAGRYEQYF.

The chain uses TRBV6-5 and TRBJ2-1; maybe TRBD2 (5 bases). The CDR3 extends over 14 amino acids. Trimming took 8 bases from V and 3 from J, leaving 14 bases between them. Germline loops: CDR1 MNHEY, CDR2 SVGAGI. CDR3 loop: CASGSDWGYNEQFF. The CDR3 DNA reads TGTGCCAGCGGGAGTGACTGGGGCTACAATGAGCAGTTCTTC.